The 8 T cell receptor beta chains below come from one sample, sequenced in a study of cytomegalovirus exposure and HLA in healthy donors (dated by TCRdb to about 2017). Library method: the immunoSEQ multiplex PCR assay. For the multiplex PCR, a mixture combining 60 forward primers for TCR Vbeta segments and 13 reverse primers for TCR Jbeta segments was used. TCRdb holds this immuneACCESS table with in-frame rearrangements only. Some clones are missing; in checked studies, unresolved V genes explain under half, and the rest has no known cause. The sample table contains 100,000 to 120,000 clones; only one count was recorded for around 80% of them. The ten largest clonotypes hold less than 3% of the sample. Sequencing used PBMCs. The origin of the receptors is a woman aged 55-69 years in good health and CMV-seropositive.

As to this clone: The identical CDR3 is also encoded by other nucleotide sequences in the sample. The rearrangement links TRBV27 to TRBJ2-1; D is uncertain. The CDR3 contains 14 residues. Per the germline V gene, CDR1 is MNHEY and CDR2 is SMNVEV (reference sequence). The germline V and J ends were trimmed by 3 bases and 1 base, with 7 bases remaining between them. CDR3 nucleotide sequence: TGTGCCAGCAGTTTCTGGGCTTCCTACAATGAGCAGTTCTTC. This encodes CASSFWASYNEQFF.

This chain joins TRBV11-3 and TRBJ1-3; 7 positions agree with TRBD1. The CDR3 has 15 residues. V was pared by 5 bases and J by 2 bases, with 6 bases of the junction left unmatched. The germline V gene has CDR1 SGHNT and CDR2 YENEEA. The CDR3 here is CASSDRQGTGNTIYF. In DNA, the CDR3 is TGTGCCAGCAGCGATCGACAGGGTACTGGAAACACCATATATTTT.

V and J are TRBV4-1 and TRBJ2-1, with TRBD1 identical over 7 bases. J was trimmed by 0 bases and V by 6 bases; bases with no gene match: 5. The germline gives CDR1 MGHRA, CDR2 YSYEKL. The CDR3 sequence is 15 residues long. The CDR3 is CASSKTGSSYNEQFF. CDR3 nucleotides: TGCGCCAGCAGTAAGACAGGGAGCTCCTACAATGAGCAGTTCTTC.

This clone was detected once. As DNA, the CDR3 is TGCGCCAGCAGCCAAGGCCCTAGGACTCGAAACTACGAGCAGTACTTC. Its translation: CASSQGPRTRNYEQYF. This chain connects TRBV4-1 to TRBJ2-7; D is perhaps TRBD2 (5 bases). CDR1 and CDR2 (germline): MGHRA, YSYEKL. The ends were cut back, 1 base at V and 3 bases at J, with 16 bases in the middle. The CDR3 contains 16 residues.

The chain combines TRBV28 with TRBJ2-1; 8 nucleotides match TRBD1. The CDR3 extends over 15 amino acids. Germline CDR1 and CDR2: MDHEN and SYDVKM. V trimming: 6 bases; J trimming: 8 bases; junction bases outside the gene matches: 12. DNA for the CDR3: TGTGCCAGCAGGGTCCTAAGCGCAGGGGGCCATGAGCAGTTCTTC. The encoded protein is CASRVLSAGGHEQFF.

The gene calls are TRBV9 and TRBJ2-1, with TRBD2 as a possible D gene (5 bases). The CDR3 totals 14 residues. Per the germline V gene, CDR1 is SGDLS and CDR2 is YYNGEE. Trimming took 2 bases from V and 8 from J, leaving 14 bases between them. The CDR3 is CASSVDYFADEQFF. The CDR3 bases are TGTGCCAGCAGCGTCGACTACTTCGCGGATGAGCAGTTCTTC. The whole variable domain, filled in from reference TRBV9 and TRBJ2-1, reads DSGVTQTPKHLITATGQRVTLRCSPRSGDLSVYWYQQSLDQGLQFLIQYYNGEERAKGNILERFSAQQFPDLHSELNLSSLELGDSALYFCASSVDYFADEQFFGPGTRLTVL.

The genes are TRBV12-5 and TRBJ1-2; the D gene is possibly TRBD1 (6 bases). Germline V CDR1 and CDR2: LGHNT, FRNRAP. CDR3 size: 17 residues. V lost 0 bases and J lost 4, with 18 bases in between. The CDR3 coding sequence is TGTGCTAGTGGTTTGGTACTACAGGGCGATGTGATCTATGGCTACACCTTC. It translates to CASGLVLQGDVIYGYTF. The variable domain in full, with the rest retrieved from reference TRBV12-5 and TRBJ1-2, is DARVTQTPRHKVTEMGQEVTMRCQPILGHNTVFWYRQTMMQGLELLAYFRNRAPLDDSGMPKDRFSAEMPDATLATLKIQPSEPRDSAVYFCASGLVLQGDVIYGYTFGSGTRLTVV.

This chain connects TRBV30 to TRBJ1-1; D ambiguous. Germline-derived CDR1 and CDR2 are GTSNPN and SVGIG (reference sequence). V was trimmed by 3 bases and J by 2 bases, leaving 10 bases between them. This CDR3 contains 13 residues. The CDR3 bases are TGTGCCTGGAGATGGACTTTCAACACTGAAGCTTTCTTT. As protein: CAWRWTFNTEAFF.